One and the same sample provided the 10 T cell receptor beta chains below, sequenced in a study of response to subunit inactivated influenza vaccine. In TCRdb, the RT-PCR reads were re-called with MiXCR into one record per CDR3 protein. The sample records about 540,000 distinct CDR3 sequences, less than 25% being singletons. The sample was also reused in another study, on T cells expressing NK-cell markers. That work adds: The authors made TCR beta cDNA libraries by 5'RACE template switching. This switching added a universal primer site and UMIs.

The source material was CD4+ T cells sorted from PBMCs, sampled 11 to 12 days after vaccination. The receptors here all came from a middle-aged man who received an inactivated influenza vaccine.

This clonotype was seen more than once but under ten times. CDR3 DNA sequence: TGCAGCGGCCAACTAGACGATACGCAGTATTTT. Its protein product is CSGQLDDTQYF. The J gene is TRBJ2-3, the V gene TRBV29-1, with D possibly matching TRBD2 (5 bases). The germline gives CDR1 SQVTM, CDR2 ANQGSEA. V lost 7 bases to trimming and J lost 6 bases, with 11 bases between them. The CDR3 length is 11 residues.

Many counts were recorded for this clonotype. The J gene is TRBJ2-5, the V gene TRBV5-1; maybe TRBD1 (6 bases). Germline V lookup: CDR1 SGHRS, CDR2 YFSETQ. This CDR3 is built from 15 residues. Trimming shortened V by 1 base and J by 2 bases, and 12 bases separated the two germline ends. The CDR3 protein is CASSLNTGRQETQYF. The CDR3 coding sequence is TGCGCCAGCAGCTTGAATACAGGGAGACAAGAGACCCAGTACTTC.

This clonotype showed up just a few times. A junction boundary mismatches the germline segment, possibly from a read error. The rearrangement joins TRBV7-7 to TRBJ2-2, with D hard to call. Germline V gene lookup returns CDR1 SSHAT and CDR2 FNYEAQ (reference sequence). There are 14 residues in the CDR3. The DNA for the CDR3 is TGTGCTAGCAGCTTAGGCAAGAACACCGGGGAGCTGTTTTTT. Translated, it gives CASSLGKNTGELFF.

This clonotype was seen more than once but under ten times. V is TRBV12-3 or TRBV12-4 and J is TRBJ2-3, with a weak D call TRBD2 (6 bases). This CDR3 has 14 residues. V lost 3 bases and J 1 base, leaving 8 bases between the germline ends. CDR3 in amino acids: CASSFTGGTDTQYF. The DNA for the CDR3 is TGTGCCAGCAGTTTCACGGGGGGCACAGATACGCAGTATTTT.

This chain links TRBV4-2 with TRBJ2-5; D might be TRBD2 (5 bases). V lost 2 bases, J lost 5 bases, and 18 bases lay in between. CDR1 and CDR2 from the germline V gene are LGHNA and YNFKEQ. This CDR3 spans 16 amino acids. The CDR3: CASSQNARAEWETQYF. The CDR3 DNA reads TGTGCCAGCAGCCAAAATGCGAGGGCGGAGTGGGAGACCCAGTACTTC.

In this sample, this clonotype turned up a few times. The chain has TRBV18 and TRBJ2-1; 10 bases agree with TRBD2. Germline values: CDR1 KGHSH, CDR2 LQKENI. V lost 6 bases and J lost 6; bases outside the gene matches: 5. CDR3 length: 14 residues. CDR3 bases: TGTGCCAGCTCGTCGGCTAGCGGGAGCAATGAGCAGTTCTTC. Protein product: CASSSASGSNEQFF.

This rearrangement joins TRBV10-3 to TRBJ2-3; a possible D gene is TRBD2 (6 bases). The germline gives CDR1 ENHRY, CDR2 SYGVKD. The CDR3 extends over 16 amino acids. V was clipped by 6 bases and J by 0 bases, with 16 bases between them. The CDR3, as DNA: TGTGCCATCAGCGAATCGAAGGGAGGAAGCACAGATACGCAGTATTTT. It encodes CAISESKGGSTDTQYF.

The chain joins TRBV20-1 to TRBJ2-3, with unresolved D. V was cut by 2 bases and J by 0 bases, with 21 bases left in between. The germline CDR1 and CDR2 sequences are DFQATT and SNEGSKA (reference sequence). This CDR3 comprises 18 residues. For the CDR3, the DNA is TGCAGTGCTAGATCTGGATGGGTGAAGTGGCGAAGCACAGATACGCAGTATTTT. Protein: CSARSGWVKWRSTDTQYF.

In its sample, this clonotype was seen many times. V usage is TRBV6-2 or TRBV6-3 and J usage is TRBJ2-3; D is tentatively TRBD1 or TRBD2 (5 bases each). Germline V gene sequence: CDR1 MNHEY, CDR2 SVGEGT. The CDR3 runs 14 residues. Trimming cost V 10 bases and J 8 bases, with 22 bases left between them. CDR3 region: CATHTAGAAGTQYF. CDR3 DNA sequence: TGTGCCACCCATACCGCTGGGGCTGCGGGTACGCAGTATTTT.

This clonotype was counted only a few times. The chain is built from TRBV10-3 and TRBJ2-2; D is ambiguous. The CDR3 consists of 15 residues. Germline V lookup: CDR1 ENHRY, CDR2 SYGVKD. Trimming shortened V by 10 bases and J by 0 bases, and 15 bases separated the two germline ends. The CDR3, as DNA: TGTGCCACCAGAGACGGCAGTTCGAACACCGGGGAGCTGTTTTTT. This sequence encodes CATRDGSSNTGELFF.